The 29 T cell receptor beta chains below come from one sample, sequenced in a study of molecular identifiers for immune sequencing clone quantification. TCRdb re-called the PCR reads with MiXCR, one entry per CDR3 protein. The sample yields around 460,000 distinct CDR3 sequences, around 23% seen once. Sequenced sample: naive CD8+ T cells from blood, with Jurkat cell RNA spiked in. The subset denotes: FACS-sorted CD8+CD4-CCR7+CD45RA+ naive T cells. All receptors come from a human donor in good health. Some libraries in this study had Jurkat cell RNA spiked in.

The chain joins TRBV9 to TRBJ2-2; D call uncertain. Per the germline V gene, CDR1 is SGDLS and CDR2 is YYNGEE. Trimming cost V 3 bases and J 6 bases, with 6 bases left between them. The CDR3 consists of 12 residues. CDR3 protein: CASSATAGELFF. The CDR3 bases are TGTGCCAGCAGCGCCACTGCCGGGGAGCTGTTTTTT.

The sample holds a few counts of this clonotype. CDR3 nucleotides: TGTGCCAGCAGCTACGTGACAGGGGGCATTTACGAGCAGTACTTC. Translating it yields CASSYVTGGIYEQYF. This chain joins TRBV7-9 and TRBJ2-7, with 10 bases fitting TRBD1. CDR1 SEHNR and CDR2 FQNEAQ come from the germline V gene (reference sequence). V shed 4 bases and J 4 bases; nucleotides not matched to a gene: 7. The CDR3 has 15 amino acids.

This clonotype was found once. This may arise from a read error, as a much more abundant clone is one base away. The V call is TRBV6-5, the J call TRBJ2-7; 8 bases align to TRBD1. J gave up 3 bases and V 0 bases, and 4 bases lay outside the gene matches. Germline V gene data show CDR1 as MNHEY and CDR2 as SVGAGI. This CDR3 spans 15 amino acids. The CDR3 DNA follows: TGTGCCAGCAGTTACTCCCGGACAGGGTACTACGAGCAGTACTTC. Its translation: CASSYSRTGYYEQYF.

This clonotype has a count of ten or more. The rearrangement links TRBV28 to TRBJ2-1; no firm D call. There are 10 residues in the CDR3. Trimming took off 6 bases at V and 9 bases at J, with 6 bases between the two ends. CDR1 MDHEN and CDR2 SYDVKM come from the germline V gene. This CDR3 is CASSRFEQFF. CDR3 coding DNA: TGTGCCAGCAGCCGTTTTGAGCAGTTCTTC. Filled out from reference TRBV28 and TRBJ2-1, the complete variable domain reads DVKVTQSSRYLVKRTGEKVFLECVQDMDHENMFWYRQDPGLGLRLIYFSYDVKMKEKGDIPEGYSVSREKKERFSLILESASTNQTSMYLCASSRFEQFFGPGTRLTVL.

This clonotype has at least ten counts. The chain employs TRBV6-2 or TRBV6-3 and TRBJ2-5; 9 bases are a match to TRBD1. The CDR3 sequence is 13 residues long. The trim removed 8 bases at V and 2 bases at J, leaving 3 bases unmatched. CDR1 MNHEY and CDR2 SVGEGT come from the germline V gene. This CDR3 is CASLGTGQETQYF. The CDR3 DNA is TGTGCCAGCCTAGGGACAGGGCAAGAGACCCAGTACTTC.

The chain combines TRBV6-6 with TRBJ1-5; maybe TRBD1 (6 bases). This CDR3 comprises 14 residues. The V end lost 6 bases, the J end lost 6 bases, and 15 bases lay between the germline ends. Germline V gives CDR1 MNHNY, CDR2 SVGAGI (reference sequence). CDR3 DNA sequence: TGTGCCAGCAGGGAGGGACAAACAGGTCAGCCCCAGCATTTT. Protein product: CASREGQTGQPQHF.

Only a few counts were recorded for this clonotype. V gene TRBV7-8 combines with J gene TRBJ2-7; the D gene is possibly TRBD1 (6 bases). CDR1 and CDR2 from the germline V gene are SGHVS and FQNEAQ. V lost 3 bases and J lost 4, with 13 bases in between. The CDR3 length is 14 residues. DNA for the CDR3: TGTGCCAGCAGCTTTTTGGGGGCTGGGTACGAGCAGTACTTC. Translating it yields CASSFLGAGYEQYF. The full variable domain, in which reference TRBV7-8 and TRBJ2-7 provide the parts outside the CDR3, is GAGVSQSPRYKVAKRGQDVALRCDPISGHVSLFWYQQALGQGPEFLTYFQNEAQLDKSGLPSDRFFAERPEGSVSTLKIQRTQQEDSAVYLCASSFLGAGYEQYFGPGTRLTVT.

The table lists this clonotype with a few counts. J is TRBJ2-5 and V is TRBV28; 10 nucleotides line up with TRBD1. Germline loops: CDR1 MDHEN, CDR2 SYDVKM. The J segment lost 5 bases and the V segment lost 2 bases, leaving 5 bases of the junction unmatched. The CDR3 extends over 15 amino acids. This chain's CDR3 is CASSLRDRGMETQYF. CDR3 bases: TGTGCCAGCAGTTTAAGGGACAGGGGAATGGAGACCCAGTACTTC.

There are many counts of this clonotype. The chain links TRBV14 to TRBJ1-2; a weak D match, TRBD1 (6 bases). The germline V and J ends were trimmed by 0 bases and 4 bases, with 15 bases remaining between them. The CDR3 is made up of 16 amino acids. Germline V gene data show CDR1 as SGHDN and CDR2 as FVKESK. The chain's CDR3 is CASSQDVGGLIYGYTF. The CDR3 DNA reads as TGTGCCAGCAGCCAAGATGTAGGGGGTCTCATCTATGGCTACACCTTC.

CDR3 DNA: TGTGCCAGCAGCAAAGATGGTCCAGAACTAACTTTTAGAACAGATGCGCAGTATTTT. Its protein is CASSKDGPELTFRTDAQYF. The chain links TRBV21-1 to TRBJ2-3. TRBV21-1 corresponds to a pseudogene. The CDR3 contains 19 residues.

This sequence joins TRBV19 and TRBJ1-1; D possibly corresponds to TRBD1 (6 bases). This CDR3 is built from 13 residues. Germline values: CDR1 LNHDA, CDR2 SQIVND (reference sequence). V lost 3 bases, J lost 5 bases, and 10 bases lay in between. This CDR3 reads CASSIEGGTEAFF. Written as DNA, the CDR3 is TGTGCCAGTAGTATCGAAGGGGGGACTGAAGCTTTCTTT. The full variable domain, its missing parts supplied by reference TRBV19 and TRBJ1-1, is DGGITQSPKYLFRKEGQNVTLSCEQNLNHDAMYWYRQDPGQGLRLIYYSQIVNDFQKGDIAEGYSVSREKKESFPLTVTSAQKNPTAFYLCASSIEGGTEAFFGQGTRLTVV.

This clonotype turned up a few times. The chain links TRBV4-3 to TRBJ1-1; TRBD1 is a possible D gene (6 bases). CDR3 length: 14 amino acids. Trimming shortened V by 3 bases and J by 4 bases, and 12 bases separated the two germline ends. From germline, CDR1 is LGHNA and CDR2 YSLEER. Here the CDR3 reads CASSQTGLSTEAFF. The CDR3 coding sequence is TGCGCCAGCAGCCAGACAGGTTTGAGCACTGAAGCTTTCTTT.

This clonotype was counted ten times or more. The chain is built from TRBV28 and TRBJ1-4; the D is unclear. CDR1 and CDR2 (germline): MDHEN, SYDVKM. Trimming pared 1 base from V and 0 bases from J, leaving 6 bases between. The CDR3 runs to 15 residues. DNA of the CDR3: TGTGCCAGCAGTTTATTTTCAACAACTAATGAAAAACTGTTTTTT. Translated, it gives CASSLFSTTNEKLFF.

Remarks on this clonotype: This may be a read error: a much more frequent sequence differs by one nucleotide. The V call is TRBV30, the J call TRBJ1-1; no clear D. The germline V gene has CDR1 GTSNPN and CDR2 SVGIG (reference sequence). Trimming cost V 6 bases and J 0 bases, with 8 bases left between them. This CDR3 has 12 amino acids. CDR3: CACTLLNTEAFF. The DNA for the CDR3 is TGTGCCTGTACCCTACTGAACACTGAAGCTTTCTTT.

Comments on this clonotype: This clone may be a read error of a much larger clone one base away. The genes are TRBV7-9 and TRBJ2-7; 7 bases fit TRBD1. Unmatched junction bases numbered 7, after V lost 5 bases and J lost 3 bases. This CDR3 is built from 14 residues. Germline V CDR1 and CDR2: SEHNR, FQNEAQ (reference sequence). The CDR3 is CASSVGTEGYEQYF. The CDR3 bases are TGTGCCAGCAGCGTGGGGACAGAGGGCTACGAGCAGTACTTC. The full variable domain, its missing parts supplied by reference TRBV7-9 and TRBJ2-7, is DTGVSQNPRHKITKRGQNVTFRCDPISEHNRLYWYRQTLGQGPEFLTYFQNEAQLEKSRLLSDRFSAERPKGSFSTLEIQRTEQGDSAMYLCASSVGTEGYEQYFGPGTRLTVT.

A remark on this clonotype: One base away lies a much larger clone, so this may be a sequencing read error. The gene calls are TRBV6-2 or TRBV6-3 and TRBJ2-7; D perhaps matches TRBD2 (7 bases). CDR1 and CDR2 (germline): MNHEY, SVGEGT. V was trimmed by 6 bases and J by 5 bases, leaving 17 bases between them. The CDR3 is made up of 14 amino acids. The CDR3, as DNA: TGTGCCAGCAGCCCGGGGGGCCTGTTCCACGAGCAGTACTTC. This gives the protein CASSPGGLFHEQYF.

V usage is TRBV29-1 and J usage is TRBJ1-2; TRBD1 is a possible D gene (6 bases). The CDR3 covers 13 residues. Germline values: CDR1 SQVTM, CDR2 ANQGSEA. With 4 bases removed from V and 3 bases from J, the gap between germline ends came to 12 bases. CDR3 in amino acids: CSVGGGGDYGYTF. The CDR3 DNA follows: TGCAGCGTTGGAGGAGGGGGTGACTATGGCTACACCTTC.

The V call is TRBV30, the J call TRBJ2-7, with D tentatively TRBD1 (8 bases). Looked up from germline, CDR1 is GTSNPN and CDR2 is SVGIG (reference sequence). The V end was cut by 8 bases, the J end by 4 bases, with 18 bases between. The CDR3 totals 13 residues. Written as DNA, the CDR3 is TGTGCCCAACAGGGGGGGGTCCCTTACGAGCAGTACTTC. It is translated as CAQQGGVPYEQYF.

This clonotype showed up many times. The V and J genes are TRBV12-3 or TRBV12-4 and TRBJ2-3, with unresolved D. The V end was cut by 2 bases, the J end by 1 base, with 16 bases between. CDR3 length: 17 residues. Written as DNA, the CDR3 is TGTGCCAGCAGTTTACGGCACCTCGGCCTAGGCACAGATACGCAGTATTTT. Protein product: CASSLRHLGLGTDTQYF.

This clonotype was observed many times. The V gene is TRBV29-1, the J gene TRBJ1-1; D uncertain. The V end lost 3 bases, the J end lost 3 bases, and 14 bases lay between the germline ends. Germline CDR1 is SQVTM and CDR2 is ANQGSEA. This CDR3 comprises 14 residues. The CDR3 loop reads CSVDLASWDTEAFF. The CDR3 DNA follows: TGCAGCGTTGATTTAGCGTCATGGGACACTGAAGCTTTCTTT.

This clonotype was detected a few times. V is TRBV30 and J is TRBJ2-3, with 7 bases identical to TRBD2. In germline, CDR1 is GTSNPN, CDR2 SVGIG (reference sequence). CDR3 length equals 16 residues. V lost 0 bases, J lost 2 bases, and 8 bases stayed unmatched. The CDR3: CAWSVIRGSLTDTQYF. The CDR3 DNA is TGTGCCTGGAGTGTAATCCGCGGGAGCCTCACAGATACGCAGTATTTT.

Here the CDR3 DNA reads TGCGCCAGCAGCTCCTCAGTTATACAGAAGCATGGCTACACCTTC. Translation gives CASSSSVIQKHGYTF. The V gene is TRBV4-1, the J gene TRBJ1-2; unclear D gene. Germline CDR1 reads MGHRA; CDR2 reads YSYEKL. CDR3 size: 15 residues. Between the trimmed V and J ends, which lost 5 bases and 6 bases, there was a span of 19 bases.

The chain carries TRBV9 and TRBJ2-1, with 9 nucleotides matching TRBD2. Germline-derived CDR1 and CDR2 are SGDLS and YYNGEE. V was clipped by 0 bases and J by 7 bases; unmatched bases: 8. This CDR3 has 16 amino acids. The CDR3 nucleotides are TGTGCCAGCAGCGTAGCGGCGGGGGGGCCGAGGAATGAGCAGTTCTTC. It is translated as CASSVAAGGPRNEQFF. Full variable domain (outside the CDR3, taken from reference TRBV9 and TRBJ2-1): DSGVTQTPKHLITATGQRVTLRCSPRSGDLSVYWYQQSLDQGLQFLIQYYNGEERAKGNILERFSAQQFPDLHSELNLSSLELGDSALYFCASSVAAGGPRNEQFFGPGTRLTVL.

At least ten counts were recorded for this clonotype. J is TRBJ2-7 and V is TRBV29-1; maybe TRBD2 (5 bases). V shed 2 bases and J shed 6 bases, with 20 bases lying between them. Per germline, CDR1 SQVTM and CDR2 ANQGSEA. There are 15 residues in the CDR3. The CDR3 nucleotides are TGCAGCGTTGAAACGGAGGAGCGCCCGCCTGGCGAGCAGTACTTC. Translating it yields CSVETEERPPGEQYF.

Details on this clonotype: Possible read error: a much larger clone is one base away. This CDR3 is CASSQGLCSEQYF. Here the CDR3 DNA reads TGCGCCAGCAGCCAAGGATTATGCAGCGAGCAGTACTTC. This chain connects TRBV4-1 to TRBJ2-7; no reliable D call. This CDR3 is 13 amino acids long. V was cut by 1 base and J by 6 bases, with 10 bases left in between. The V gene's germline CDR1 is MGHRA and CDR2 YSYEKL.

This clonotype was seen once. This may stem from a read error, because a much larger clone lies one nucleotide away. The genes are TRBV2 and TRBJ1-1; D unclear. The CDR3 extends over 17 amino acids. CDR1 is SNHLY, CDR2 FYNNEI, per germline. CDR3 sequence: CASSEAGVADTNTAAFF. CDR3 DNA sequence: TGTGCCAGCAGTGAAGCTGGGGTGGCAGATACGAACACTGCAGCTTTCTTT.

This clonotype came up many times. The V gene is TRBV12-3 or TRBV12-4, the J gene TRBJ2-5, with 9 nucleotides matching TRBD2. The CDR3 covers 14 residues. After removal of 4 bases from V and 9 bases from J, the junction contained 9 bases not matched to a gene. The CDR3 DNA reads TGTGCCAGCAGTTCCCCCGGGACTAGCTCGTCCCAGTACTTC. As protein: CASSSPGTSSSQYF.

The rearrangement joins TRBV4-1 to TRBJ1-2, with D possibly being TRBD1 (6 bases). This CDR3 has 14 amino acids. CDR1 is MGHRA, CDR2 YSYEKL, per germline. V lost 3 bases to trimming and J lost 0 bases, with 8 bases between them. The DNA of the CDR3 is TGCGCCAGCAGCCAGGGACAAACTAACTATGGCTACACCTTC. Amino acids: CASSQGQTNYGYTF.

The chain has TRBV28 and TRBJ2-3; perhaps D is TRBD1 or TRBD2 (5 bases each). Per the germline V gene, CDR1 is MDHEN and CDR2 is SYDVKM. The CDR3 has 13 amino acids. Trimming pared 1 base from V and 4 bases from J, leaving 6 bases between. The CDR3: CASSLLGADTQYF. The CDR3 nucleotides read TGTGCCAGCAGTTTATTGGGGGCAGATACGCAGTATTTT.